The T cell receptor beta chain described here comes from a study of CD8 T cells in Susac syndrome. RNA was extracted with the RNeasy kit, and a quantity of roughly 0.5 to 1 ug was reverse transcribed using random hexamers. TCRdb reanalysed the immunoSEQ multiplex PCR reads using MiXCR and keeps one entry per CDR3 protein. The sample shows 250,000 to 300,000 distinct CDR3 sequences, 85% of them seen only once. Sequencing of TCR beta was carried out in blood CD8+ and CD4+ T cells. The CDR3 sequence is 16 residues long. J gave up 3 bases and V 6 bases, and 7 bases lay outside the gene matches. CDR1 and CDR2 (germline): SGHVS, FQNEAQ.

The receptor comes from a human donor with multiple sclerosis. The J gene is TRBJ2-4, the V gene TRBV7-8; 11 positions match TRBD2. Input material: CD8+ T cells from PBMCs. The CDR3 DNA reads TGTGCCAGCAGTGTGACTAGCGGGAAACACAAAAACATTCAGTACTTC. Encoded protein: CASSVTSGKHKNIQYF.